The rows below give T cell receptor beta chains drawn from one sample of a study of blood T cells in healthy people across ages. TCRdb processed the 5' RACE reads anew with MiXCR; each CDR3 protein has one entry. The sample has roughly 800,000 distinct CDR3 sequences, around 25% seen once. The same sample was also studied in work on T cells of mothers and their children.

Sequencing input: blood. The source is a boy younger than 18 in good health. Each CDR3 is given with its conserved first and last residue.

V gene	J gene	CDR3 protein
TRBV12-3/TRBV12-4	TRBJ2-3	CASSFETARTDTQYF
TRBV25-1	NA	CASSVPPGTDYNEQFF
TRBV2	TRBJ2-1	CACLAGENNEQFF
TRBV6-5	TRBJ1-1	CASSYSIFGTLNTEAFF
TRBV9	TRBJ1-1	CASSFPGLGNTEAFF
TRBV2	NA	CASLSRRAEQFF
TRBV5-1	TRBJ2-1	CASSLVGLDEQFF
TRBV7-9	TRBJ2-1	CASSSTGPEVNEQFF
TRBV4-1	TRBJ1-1	CASSPKGEGRGTEAFF
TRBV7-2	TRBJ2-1	CASSSDWNEQFF